This T cell receptor (beta chain) came from a study of regulatory T cells in long-lasting Graves disease. This clonotype was seen only a few times. Time point in this sample: newly diagnosed GD, antithyroid drugs for less than 3 months. From PBMCs, RNA was extracted and then used to make the TCR library. The ends were cut back, 0 bases at V and 10 bases at J, with 7 bases in the middle. The CDR3 covers 11 residues. Germline loops: CDR1 GTSNPN, CDR2 SVGIG (reference sequence). With iRepertoire HTBI primers and Arm-PCR of CDR3 regions, TCR beta libraries were built. In the study's own analysis: Detected in the samples were 62 TRBV and under 15 TRBJ segments. TCRdb passed the multiplex PCR reads through MiXCR, listing each CDR3 protein once. These V and J calls derive from TCRdb rather than the authors' analysis. The sample carries hundreds of thousands of distinct CDR3 sequences, approximately 15% recorded once.

These data also formed part of another study, on T cells in Graves' hyperthyroidism and ophthalmopathy. That report notes: No progression to ophthalmopathy during 18 months of follow-up defined stable disease.

Sample: peripheral blood mononuclear cells (PBMCs), taken at new diagnosis, from a patient treated with antithyroid drugs. The TCR sequence derives from a woman aged 25 to 39 with Graves disease. This sequence joins TRBV30 and TRBJ2-1; no clear D gene. As DNA, the CDR3 is TGTGCCTGGAGTGTATCCTGGGAGCAGTTCTTC. Translating it yields CAWSVSWEQFF.